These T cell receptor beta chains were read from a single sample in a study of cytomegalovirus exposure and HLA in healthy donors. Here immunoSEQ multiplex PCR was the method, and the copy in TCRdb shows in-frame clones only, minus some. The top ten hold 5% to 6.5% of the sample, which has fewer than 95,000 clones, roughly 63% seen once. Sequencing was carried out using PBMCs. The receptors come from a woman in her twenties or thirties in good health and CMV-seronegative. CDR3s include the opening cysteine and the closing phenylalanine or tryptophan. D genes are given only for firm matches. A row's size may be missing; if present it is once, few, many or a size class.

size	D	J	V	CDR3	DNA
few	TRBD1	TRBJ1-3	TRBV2	CASMRGSGTGQNTIYF	TGTGCCAGCATGCGTGGTTCCGGGACAGGGCAGAACACCATATATTTT
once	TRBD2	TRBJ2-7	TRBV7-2	CASSLGTSVYEQYF	TGTGCCAGCAGCTTAGGGACTAGCGTGTACGAGCAGTACTTC
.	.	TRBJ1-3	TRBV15	CATSRDRERSGNTIYF	TGTGCCACCAGCAGAGACAGGGAACGCTCTGGAAACACCATATATTTT
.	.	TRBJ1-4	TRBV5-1	CASSLYAGINEKLFF	TGCGCCAGCAGCTTGTATGCCGGTATTAATGAAAAACTGTTTTTT
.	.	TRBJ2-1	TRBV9	CASSVADGSAEQFF	TGTGCCAGCAGCGTAGCTGACGGGAGTGCTGAGCAGTTCTTC
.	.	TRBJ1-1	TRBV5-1	CASSPKRGGVAFF	TGCGCCAGCAGCCCTAAACGGGGTGGGGTAGCTTTCTTT
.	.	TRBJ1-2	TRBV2	CASRPVTMKSNYGYTF	TGTGCCAGCAGGCCGGTCACCATGAAATCTAACTATGGCTACACCTTC
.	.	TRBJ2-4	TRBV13	CASSLPRAKNIQYF	TGTGCCAGCAGCCTCCCTAGGGCCAAAAACATTCAGTACTTC
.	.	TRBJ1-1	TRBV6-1	CASTLKRGNTEAFF	TGTGCCAGCACCCTTAAACGGGGGAACACTGAAGCTTTCTTT
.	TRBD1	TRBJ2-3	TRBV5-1	CASSSTRQGGTDTQYF	TGCGCCAGCAGCTCGACCCGACAGGGTGGGACAGATACGCAGTATTTT
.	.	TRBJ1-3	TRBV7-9	CASSYRQRASGNTIYF	TGTGCCAGCAGCTACCGACAGCGCGCCTCTGGAAACACCATATATTTT
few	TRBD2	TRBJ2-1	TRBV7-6	CASSLGGGRAFDEQFF	TGTGCCAGCAGCTTAGGGGGGGGGAGGGCCTTTGATGAGCAGTTCTTC
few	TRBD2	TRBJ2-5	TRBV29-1	CSVDRGSGETQYF	TGCAGCGTTGATCGGGGTAGCGGGGAGACCCAGTACTTC
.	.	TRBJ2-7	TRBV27	CASKRAGEYEQYF	TGTGCCAGCAAAAGGGCAGGGGAGTACGAGCAGTACTTC
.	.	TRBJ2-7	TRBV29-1	CSVERAYEQYF	TGCAGCGTTGAGAGAGCCTACGAGCAGTACTTC
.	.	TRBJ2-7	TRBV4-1	CASSQLRRASYYEQYF	TGCGCCAGCAGCCAACTGAGGCGGGCCTCCTACTACGAGCAGTACTTC
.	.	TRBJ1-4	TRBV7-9	CASSPRNLDGEKLFF	TGTGCCAGCAGCCCTCGGAACCTAGATGGTGAAAAACTGTTTTTT
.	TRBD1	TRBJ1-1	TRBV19	CASSDRGDTEAFF	TGTGCCAGTTCAGACAGGGGGGACACTGAAGCTTTCTTT
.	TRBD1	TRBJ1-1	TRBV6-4	CASRRTGGRTEAFF	TGTGCCAGCAGAAGGACAGGGGGAAGAACTGAAGCTTTCTTT
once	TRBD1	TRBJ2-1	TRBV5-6	CASSPKPGQGLDEQFF	TGTGCCAGCAGCCCTAAACCGGGACAGGGGTTGGATGAGCAGTTCTTC
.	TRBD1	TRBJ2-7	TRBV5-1	CASSLGTGSAYEQYF	TGCGCCAGCAGCCTTGGGACAGGGTCGGCCTACGAGCAGTACTTC
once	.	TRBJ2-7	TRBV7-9	CASSPPGLAEQYF	TGTGCCAGCAGCCCCCCCGGGTTGGCGGAGCAGTACTTC
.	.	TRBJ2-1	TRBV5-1	CASSLGEGYSYNEQFF	TGCGCCAGCAGCTTGGGTGAGGGATACTCCTACAATGAGCAGTTCTTC
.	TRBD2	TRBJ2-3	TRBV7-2	CASSLTSGRDTQYF	TGTGCCAGCAGCTTAACTAGCGGGAGAGATACGCAGTATTTT
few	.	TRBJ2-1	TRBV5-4	CASSLGWSSGVGNEQFF	TGTGCCAGCAGCTTGGGATGGTCTTCAGGGGTTGGCAATGAGCAGTTCTTC
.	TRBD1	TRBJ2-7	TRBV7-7	CASSPRGQSYEQYF	TGTGCCAGCAGCCCACGGGGACAGTCCTACGAGCAGTACTTC
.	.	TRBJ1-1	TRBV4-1	CASSPAGLNTEAFF	TGCGCCAGCAGCCCGGCAGGCCTGAACACTGAAGCTTTCTTT
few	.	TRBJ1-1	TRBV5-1	CASSLGAGEAFF	TGCGCCAGCAGCTTGGGGGCTGGGGAGGCTTTCTTT
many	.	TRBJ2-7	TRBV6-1	CASSEWEVGYEQYF	TGTGCCAGCAGTGAGTGGGAGGTGGGGTACGAGCAGTACTTC
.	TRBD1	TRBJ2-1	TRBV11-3	CASSPTWDRPPGFHNEQFF	TGTGCCAGCAGCCCAACGTGGGACAGGCCTCCAGGGTTTCACAATGAGCAGTTCTTC
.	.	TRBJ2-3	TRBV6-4	CASSVEGGTDTQYF	TGTGCCAGCAGCGTCGAAGGGGGCACAGATACGCAGTATTTT
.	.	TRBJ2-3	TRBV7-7	CASSLGVDTDTQYF	TGTGCCAGCAGCTTAGGTGTAGACACAGATACGCAGTATTTT
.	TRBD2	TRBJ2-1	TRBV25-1	CASSPSGLAGFHEQFF	TGTGCCAGCAGTCCGTCGGGACTAGCGGGATTTCATGAGCAGTTCTTC
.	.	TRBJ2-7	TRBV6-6	CASSSARASSYEQYF	TGTGCCAGCAGTTCCGCCAGGGCCAGCTCCTACGAGCAGTACTTC
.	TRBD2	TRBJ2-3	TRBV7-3	CASSPRLRLAGSTDTQYF	TGTGCCAGCAGCCCCCGCCTGAGACTAGCGGGAAGCACAGATACGCAGTATTTT
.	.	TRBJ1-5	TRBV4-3	CASSQDGNSNQPQHF	TGCGCCAGCAGCCAAGATGGCAATAGCAATCAGCCCCAGCATTTT
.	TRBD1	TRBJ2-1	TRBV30	CASSRGQGSNNEQFF	TGTGCCTCCTCAAGGGGACAGGGGAGTAACAATGAGCAGTTCTTC
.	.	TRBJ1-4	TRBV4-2	CASSRSRGGTNEKLFF	TGTGCCAGCAGCCGTTCGAGGGGGGGGACTAATGAAAAACTGTTTTTT
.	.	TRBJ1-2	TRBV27	CASSSGSRVYGYTF	TGTGCCAGCAGTTCGGGGTCCCGGGTCTATGGCTACACCTTC
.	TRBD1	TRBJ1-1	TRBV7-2	CASSLGTGTGANTEAFF	TGTGCCAGCAGCTTAGGTACCGGGACAGGGGCCAACACTGAAGCTTTCTTT
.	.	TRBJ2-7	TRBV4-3	CASSQARSSYEQYF	TGCGCCAGCAGCCAAGCTAGGAGCTCCTACGAGCAGTACTTC
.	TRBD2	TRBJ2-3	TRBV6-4	CASSDHPRERESTDTQYF	TGTGCCAGCAGTGACCACCCGAGAGAGCGGGAGTCCACAGATACGCAGTATTTT
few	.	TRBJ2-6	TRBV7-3	CASSQGSGANVLTF	TGTGCCAGCAGTCAGGGCTCTGGGGCCAACGTCCTGACTTTC
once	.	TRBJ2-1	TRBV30	CAWSRGAGYNEQFF	TGTGCCTGGAGCAGGGGGGCCGGGTACAATGAGCAGTTCTTC
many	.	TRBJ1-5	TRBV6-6	CASSPRGDDNQPQHF	TGTGCCAGCAGCCCCCGGGGGGATGACAATCAGCCCCAGCATTTT
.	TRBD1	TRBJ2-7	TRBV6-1	CASRMGQGSSYEQYF	TGTGCCAGCAGGATGGGACAGGGGAGCTCCTACGAGCAGTACTTC
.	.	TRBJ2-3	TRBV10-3	CAISESGPRDTQYF	TGTGCCATCAGTGAGTCGGGCCCAAGAGATACGCAGTATTTT
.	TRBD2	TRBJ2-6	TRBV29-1	CSVRSGGAGANVLTF	TGCAGCGTTAGGTCGGGGGGAGCAGGGGCCAACGTCCTGACTTTC
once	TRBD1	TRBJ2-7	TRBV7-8	CASSFDRGFLYEQYF	TGTGCCAGCAGCTTCGACAGGGGGTTCCTCTACGAGCAGTACTTC
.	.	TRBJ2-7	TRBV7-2	CASSPGILGTPNEQYF	TGTGCCAGCAGCCCCGGAATATTGGGGACTCCCAACGAGCAGTACTTC
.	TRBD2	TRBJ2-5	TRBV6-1	CASSASGGQETQYF	TGTGCCAGCAGTGCTAGCGGGGGGCAAGAGACCCAGTACTTC
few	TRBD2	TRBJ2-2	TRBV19	CASSIPTSVTGELFF	TGTGCCAGTAGTATACCAACTAGCGTCACCGGGGAGCTGTTTTTT
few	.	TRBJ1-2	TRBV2	CASIDRTGVTF	TGTGCCAGCATAGATCGGACTGGTGTCACCTTC